A selection of T cell receptor beta chains follows, all from one sample in a study of T cells after posttransplantation cyclophosphamide. Assay: immunoSEQ multiplex PCR; the TCRdb copy retains only in-frame clones and omits some. The sample lists under 20,000 clones; around 94% were seen once. Sequenced sample: naive CD4+ T cells sorted from blood. Every receptor here comes from a woman between 50 and 59 years old in good health and a related stem cell transplant donor. CDR3s include the opening cysteine and the closing phenylalanine or tryptophan. A D gene is named only where the DNA matches it firmly. Size tells how often a clone was seen (once, few, many) or the class of an expanded clone, and some rows leave it out.

cdr3_length	v_call	j_call	clone_size	d_call	cdr3_nt	cdr3_aa
16	TRBV6-6	TRBJ2-7	NA	TRBD2	TGTGCCAGCAGTGTAGGGAGGGAGCTATTCTCCTACGAGCAGTACTTC	CASSVGRELFSYEQYF
15	TRBV6-5	TRBJ2-7	few	NA	TGTGCCAGCAGAAGTTACATTATTTCCTCCTACGAGCAGTACTTC	CASRSYIISSYEQYF
15	TRBV5-4	TRBJ2-1	NA	NA	TGTGCCAGCAGCTTGGCCTTAAGCAGGAGGAATGAGCAGTTCTTC	CASSLALSRRNEQFF
15	TRBV9	TRBJ2-1	NA	NA	TGTGCCAGCAGCGCGACGGGGAGTTCCTACAATGAGCAGTTCTTC	CASSATGSSYNEQFF
13	TRBV6-5	TRBJ2-7	NA	NA	TGTGCCTGCGAAGGGGTGAGCTCCTACGAGCAGTACTTC	CACEGVSSYEQYF
16	TRBV11-3	TRBJ2-5	NA	NA	TGTGCCAGCAGCTTACAGGAACTTAGCGGCCAAGAGACCCAGTACTTC	CASSLQELSGQETQYF
14	TRBV18	TRBJ2-7	NA	TRBD1	TGTGCCAGCTCAATCCGGGACAGGTCCTACGAGCAGTACTTC	CASSIRDRSYEQYF
15	TRBV9	TRBJ2-7	NA	TRBD2	TGTGCCAGCAGCGCAATGACTAGCGGGCTTTACGAGCAGTACTTC	CASSAMTSGLYEQYF
13	TRBV5-5	TRBJ2-5	NA	TRBD2	TGTGCCAGCAGCTGGGTAGCGGGTAGGGACCAGTACTTC	CASSWVAGRDQYF
15	TRBV18	TRBJ1-1	NA	NA	TGTGCCAGCTCACGAAGTACACAGGGGAACACTGAAGCTTTCTTT	CASSRSTQGNTEAFF
15	TRBV6-1	TRBJ1-5	NA	NA	TGTGCCAGCAGTGAACCCCGAGCTGGCAATCAGCCCCAGCATTTT	CASSEPRAGNQPQHF
15	TRBV19	TRBJ2-7	NA	TRBD2	TGTGCCAGTAGTCCCCGGACTAGCGGGAGCTACGAGCAGTACTTC	CASSPRTSGSYEQYF
13	TRBV29-1	TRBJ2-2	NA	NA	TGCAGCGTTGAATGGGTTAGCTCCGGGGAGCTGTTTTTT	CSVEWVSSGELFF
15	TRBV2	TRBJ2-7	NA	TRBD2	TGTGCCAGCAGTGGAGGGACTAGCGGGATCCACGAGCAGTACTTC	CASSGGTSGIHEQYF
16	TRBV7-2	TRBJ2-7	NA	TRBD1	TGTGCCAGCAGCCGCAACCCCGGGACAGGCTTCTACGAGCAGTACTTC	CASSRNPGTGFYEQYF
14	TRBV28	TRBJ2-3	NA	TRBD1	TGTGCCAGCAGGCGGGCAGGGGGAACAGATACGCAGTATTTT	CASRRAGGTDTQYF
17	TRBV5-4	TRBJ2-5	NA	TRBD1	TGTGCCAGCAGCCCCGCTATGACAGGGATCCTAGACAGGACCCAGTACTTC	CASSPAMTGILDRTQYF
13	TRBV7-6	TRBJ1-1	NA	NA	TGTGCCAGCAGCCGGACTGTGAACACTGAAGCTTTCTTT	CASSRTVNTEAFF
14	TRBV6-1	TRBJ1-4	NA	TRBD1	TGTGCCAGCAGTGTCGACAGGGGTTCGGAAAAACTGTTTTTT	CASSVDRGSEKLFF
13	TRBV28	TRBJ1-1	once	NA	TGTGCCAGCAGTTCCCCGGGGAGGACTGAAGCTTTCTTT	CASSSPGRTEAFF
13	TRBV30	TRBJ1-6	once	NA	TGTGCCTGGGGCCCACCCCCTGCTGTCACCCTCCACTTT	CAWGPPPAVTLHF
14	TRBV10-3	TRBJ1-4	NA	TRBD1	TGTGCCATCAGTGAGCCAGGGGGCGCGGGAAAACTGTTTTTT	CAISEPGGAGKLFF
10	TRBV11-3	TRBJ2-7	NA	NA	TGTGCCAGCAGCTTCTCGGAGCAGTACTTC	CASSFSEQYF
13	TRBV7-9	TRBJ2-1	NA	TRBD2	TGTGCCAGCGGACTAGCGGGAGGTAATGAGCAGTTCTTC	CASGLAGGNEQFF
18	TRBV27	TRBJ2-3	NA	TRBD2	TGTGCCAGCAGTTTATACTACCGGACTAGCGGGAGCACAGATACGCAGTATTTT	CASSLYYRTSGSTDTQYF
16	TRBV4-1	TRBJ2-7	NA	TRBD2	TGCGCCAGCAGCCTCCGACCCGTTGGACTAGCGAGCGAGCAGTACTTC	CASSLRPVGLASEQYF
15	TRBV19	TRBJ1-2	NA	NA	TGTGCCAGTAGTATAGGCGACCCCGGGGACTACGGCTACACCTTC	CASSIGDPGDYGYTF
13	TRBV7-9	TRBJ1-1	NA	NA	TGTGCCAGCAGCAAACAGATAGACACTGAAGCTTTCTTT	CASSKQIDTEAFF
13	TRBV7-2	TRBJ2-3	NA	NA	TGTGCCAGCAGCTTCTACAGGGAAGATACGCAGTATTTT	CASSFYREDTQYF
13	TRBV30	TRBJ1-1	NA	NA	TGTGCCGGAGAACCCTCGGGGTACACTGAAGCTTTCTTT	CAGEPSGYTEAFF
15	TRBV7-9	TRBJ1-5	NA	TRBD1	TGTGCCAGCAGCTTAGCCGGGACAGATAATCAGCCCCAGCATTTT	CASSLAGTDNQPQHF
16	TRBV11-2	TRBJ2-3	NA	TRBD2	TGTGCCAGCAGTCCGAACCTAGCGGGTCGGGGGGATACGCAGTATTTT	CASSPNLAGRGDTQYF
14	TRBV29-1	TRBJ2-3	NA	TRBD2	TGCAGCGTTGATGGGCTAGCGGGAGGAGGTACGCAGTATTTT	CSVDGLAGGGTQYF
14	TRBV7-9	TRBJ2-3	NA	NA	TGTGCCAGCAGCTTAGTATCGGGCACAGATACGCAGTATTTT	CASSLVSGTDTQYF
16	TRBV9	TRBJ2-2	NA	TRBD1	TGTGCCAGCAGCGAGTTCGGACAGGGGGCCACCGGGGAGCTGTTTTTT	CASSEFGQGATGELFF
15	TRBV11-2	TRBJ2-7	NA	TRBD2	TGTGCCAGCAGCTTAGGTCTAGCGGGAGTCTACGAGCAGTACTTC	CASSLGLAGVYEQYF
16	TRBV6-6	TRBJ1-3	NA	NA	TGTGCCAGCAGCCGGGAGTCGGGAATATCTGGAAACACCATATATTTT	CASSRESGISGNTIYF
15	TRBV5-6	TRBJ2-5	NA	TRBD1	TGTGCCAGCAGCGGGGGGACAGGGGAGGGAGAGACCCAGTACTTC	CASSGGTGEGETQYF
14	TRBV7-2	TRBJ2-7	NA	NA	TGTGCCAGCAGCCGAATGGGGACTGTATACGAGCAGTACTTC	CASSRMGTVYEQYF
16	TRBV5-1	TRBJ2-2	NA	NA	TGCGCCAGCAGCTTGGCAGGGGTAGGCAACACCGGGGAGCTGTTTTTT	CASSLAGVGNTGELFF
14	TRBV6-5	TRBJ1-2	once	TRBD1	TGTGCCAGCAGCCGACAGGGACCTACCTATGGCTACACCTTC	CASSRQGPTYGYTF
13	TRBV6-5	TRBJ1-1	NA	TRBD1	TGTGCCAGCAGACGGACAGGGAACACTGAAGCTTTCTTT	CASRRTGNTEAFF
15	TRBV5-4	TRBJ1-4	NA	NA	TGTGCCAGCAGCCCTCCAGGCGGGGCTAATGAAAAACTGTTTTTT	CASSPPGGANEKLFF
15	TRBV18	TRBJ2-5	NA	NA	TGTGCCAGCTCCTTGCCACCGGGTCTAGGAGAGACCCAGTACTTC	CASSLPPGLGETQYF
16	TRBV18	TRBJ1-1	NA	TRBD1	TGTGCCAGCTCACCTCGAGGGACAGCCATGAACACTGAAGCTTTCTTT	CASSPRGTAMNTEAFF